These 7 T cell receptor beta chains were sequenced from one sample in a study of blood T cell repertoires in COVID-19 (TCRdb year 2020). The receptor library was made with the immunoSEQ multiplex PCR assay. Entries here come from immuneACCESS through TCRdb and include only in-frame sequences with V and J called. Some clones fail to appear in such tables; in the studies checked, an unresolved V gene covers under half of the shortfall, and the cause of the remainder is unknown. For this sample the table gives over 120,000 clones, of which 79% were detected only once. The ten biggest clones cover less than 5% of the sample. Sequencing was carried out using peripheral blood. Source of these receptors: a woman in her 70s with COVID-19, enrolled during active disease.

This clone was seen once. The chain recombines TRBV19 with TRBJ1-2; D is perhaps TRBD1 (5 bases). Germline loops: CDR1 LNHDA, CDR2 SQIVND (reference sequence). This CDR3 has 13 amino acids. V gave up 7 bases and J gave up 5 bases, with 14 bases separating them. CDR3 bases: TGTGCCAGTACCAGAAGGTCAGGGTATGGCTACACCTTC. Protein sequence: CASTRRSGYGYTF. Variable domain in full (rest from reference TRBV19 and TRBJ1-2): DGGITQSPKYLFRKEGQNVTLSCEQNLNHDAMYWYRQDPGQGLRLIYYSQIVNDFQKGDIAEGYSVSREKKESFPLTVTSAQKNPTAFYLCASTRRSGYGYTFGSGTRLTVV.

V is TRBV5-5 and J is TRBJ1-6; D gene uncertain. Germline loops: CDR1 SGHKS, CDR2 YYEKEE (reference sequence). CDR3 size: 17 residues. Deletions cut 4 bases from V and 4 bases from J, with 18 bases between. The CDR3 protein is CASSVHTTHGYNSPLHF. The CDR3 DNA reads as TGTGCCAGCAGCGTGCATACTACCCACGGATATAATTCACCCCTCCACTTT.

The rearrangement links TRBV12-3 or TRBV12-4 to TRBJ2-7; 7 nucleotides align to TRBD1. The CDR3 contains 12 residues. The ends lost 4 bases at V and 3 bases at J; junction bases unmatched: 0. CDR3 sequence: CASSSGGYEQYF. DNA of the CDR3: TGTGCCAGCAGTTCAGGGGGCTACGAGCAGTACTTC.

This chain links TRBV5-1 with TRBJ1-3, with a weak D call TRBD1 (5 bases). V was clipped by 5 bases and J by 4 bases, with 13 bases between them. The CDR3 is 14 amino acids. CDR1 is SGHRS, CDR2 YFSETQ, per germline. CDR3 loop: CASRAGPGGNTIYF. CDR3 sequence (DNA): TGCGCCAGCAGAGCGGGGCCGGGAGGAAACACCATATATTTT. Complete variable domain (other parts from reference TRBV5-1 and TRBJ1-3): KAGVTQTPRYLIKTRGQQVTLSCSPISGHRSVSWYQQTPGQGLQFLFEYFSETQRNKGNFPGRFSGRQFSNSRSEMNVSTLELGDSALYLCASRAGPGGNTIYFGEGSWLTVV.

The CDR3 DNA is TGTGCCAGCAGCACACAGGGGGCGGGTGGCTACACCTTC. Its protein product is CASSTQGAGGYTF. This sequence joins TRBV11-2 and TRBJ1-2; TRBD1 aligns across 9 bases. CDR3 length: 13 amino acids. V was clipped by 5 bases and J by 7 bases; unmatched bases: 5. CDR1 and CDR2 (germline): SGHAT, FQNNGV.

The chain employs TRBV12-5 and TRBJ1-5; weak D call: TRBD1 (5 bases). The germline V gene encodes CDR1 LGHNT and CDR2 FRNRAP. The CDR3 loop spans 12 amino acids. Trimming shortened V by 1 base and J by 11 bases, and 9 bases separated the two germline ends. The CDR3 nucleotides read TGTGCTAGTGGTTTGGACGCAGGGACCCAGCATTTT. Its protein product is CASGLDAGTQHF.

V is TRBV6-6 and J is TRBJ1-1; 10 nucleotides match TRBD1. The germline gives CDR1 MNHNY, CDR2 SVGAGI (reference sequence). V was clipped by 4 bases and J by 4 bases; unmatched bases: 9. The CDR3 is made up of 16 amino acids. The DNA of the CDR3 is TGTGCCAGCAGTTCACCTCTGCGGACAGGGGGCACTGAAGCTTTCTTT. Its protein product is CASSSPLRTGGTEAFF.